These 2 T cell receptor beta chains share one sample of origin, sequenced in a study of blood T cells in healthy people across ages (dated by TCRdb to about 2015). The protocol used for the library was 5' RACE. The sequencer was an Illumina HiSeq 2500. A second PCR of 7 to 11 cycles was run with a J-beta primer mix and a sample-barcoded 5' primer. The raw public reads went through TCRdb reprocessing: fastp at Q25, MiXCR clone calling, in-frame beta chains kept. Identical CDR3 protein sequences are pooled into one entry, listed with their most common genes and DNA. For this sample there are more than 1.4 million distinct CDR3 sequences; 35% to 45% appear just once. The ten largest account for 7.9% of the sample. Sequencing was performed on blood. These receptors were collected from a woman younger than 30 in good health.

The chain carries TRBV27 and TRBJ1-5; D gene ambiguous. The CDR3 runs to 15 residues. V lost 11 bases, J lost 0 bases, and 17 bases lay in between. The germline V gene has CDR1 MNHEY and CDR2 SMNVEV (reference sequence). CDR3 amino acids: CAAGGIGLSNQPQHF. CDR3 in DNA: TGTGCCGCCGGCGGCATCGGGCTTAGCAATCAGCCCCAGCATTTT.

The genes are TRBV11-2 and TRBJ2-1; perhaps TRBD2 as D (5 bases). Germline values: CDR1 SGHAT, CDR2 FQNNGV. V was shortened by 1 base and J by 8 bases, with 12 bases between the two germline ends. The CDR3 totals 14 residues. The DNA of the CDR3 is TGTGCCAGCAGCTTAGGATCTAGCATCTATGAGCAGTTCTTC. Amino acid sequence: CASSLGSSIYEQFF.